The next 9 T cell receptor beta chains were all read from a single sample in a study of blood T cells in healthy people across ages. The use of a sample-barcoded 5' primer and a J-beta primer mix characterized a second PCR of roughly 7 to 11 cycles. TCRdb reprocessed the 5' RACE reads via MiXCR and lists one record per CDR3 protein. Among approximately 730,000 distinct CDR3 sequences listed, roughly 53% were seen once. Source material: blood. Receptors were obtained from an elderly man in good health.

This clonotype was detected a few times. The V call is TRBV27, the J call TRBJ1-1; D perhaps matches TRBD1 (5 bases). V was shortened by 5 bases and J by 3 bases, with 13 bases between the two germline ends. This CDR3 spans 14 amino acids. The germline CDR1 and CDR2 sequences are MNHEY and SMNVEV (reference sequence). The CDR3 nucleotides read TGTGCCAGCAGTGCCGGGACTAAGGACACTGAAGCTTTCTTT. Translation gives CASSAGTKDTEAFF.

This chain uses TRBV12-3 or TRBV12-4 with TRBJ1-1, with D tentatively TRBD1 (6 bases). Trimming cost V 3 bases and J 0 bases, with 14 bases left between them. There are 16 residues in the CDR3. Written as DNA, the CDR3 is TGTGCCAGCAGTTTGGGAAGGGGGAGCATGAACACTGAAGCTTTCTTT. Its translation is CASSLGRGSMNTEAFF.

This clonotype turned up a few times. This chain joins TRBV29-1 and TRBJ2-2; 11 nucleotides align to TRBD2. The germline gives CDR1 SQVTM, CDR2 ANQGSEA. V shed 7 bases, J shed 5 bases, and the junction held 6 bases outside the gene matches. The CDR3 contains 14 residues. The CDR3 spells CSAPSGRRTGELFF. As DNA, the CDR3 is TGCAGCGCACCTAGCGGGAGGAGAACCGGGGAGCTGTTTTTT.

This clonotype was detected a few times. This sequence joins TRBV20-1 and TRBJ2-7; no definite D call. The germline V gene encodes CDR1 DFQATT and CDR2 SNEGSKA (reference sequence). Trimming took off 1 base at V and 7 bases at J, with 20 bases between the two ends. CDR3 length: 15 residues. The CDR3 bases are TGCAGTGCTAGAGGAGAGAATGGACCTACTCTGGAGCAGTACTTC. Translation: CSARGENGPTLEQYF.

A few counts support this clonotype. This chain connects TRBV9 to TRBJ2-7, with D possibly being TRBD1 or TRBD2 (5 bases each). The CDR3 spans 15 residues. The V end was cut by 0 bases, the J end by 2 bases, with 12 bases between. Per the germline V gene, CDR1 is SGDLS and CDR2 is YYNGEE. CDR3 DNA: TGTGCCAGCAGCGTAGCCGGGACGCCTACCTACGAGCAGTACTTC. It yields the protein CASSVAGTPTYEQYF. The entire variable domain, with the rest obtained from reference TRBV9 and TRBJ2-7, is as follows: DSGVTQTPKHLITATGQRVTLRCSPRSGDLSVYWYQQSLDQGLQFLIQYYNGEERAKGNILERFSAQQFPDLHSELNLSSLELGDSALYFCASSVAGTPTYEQYFGPGTRLTVT.

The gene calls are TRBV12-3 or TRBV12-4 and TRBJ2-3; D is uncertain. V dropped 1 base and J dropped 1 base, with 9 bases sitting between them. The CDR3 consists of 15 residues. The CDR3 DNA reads TGTGCCAGCAGTTTAGTGAGTCAGGGCACAGATACGCAGTATTTT. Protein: CASSLVSQGTDTQYF.

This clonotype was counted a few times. The CDR3 loop is CSASRGGGRGAYNEQFF. CDR3 DNA: TGCAGTGCCTCCCGAGGTGGCGGGAGGGGGGCCTACAATGAGCAGTTCTTC. The chain couples TRBV20-1 to TRBJ2-1; 9 positions agree with TRBD2. Losses at the gene ends were 6 bases for V and 2 bases for J; bases not matched to a gene: 14. The CDR3 has 17 amino acids. Germline V gene lookup returns CDR1 DFQATT and CDR2 SNEGSKA (reference sequence).

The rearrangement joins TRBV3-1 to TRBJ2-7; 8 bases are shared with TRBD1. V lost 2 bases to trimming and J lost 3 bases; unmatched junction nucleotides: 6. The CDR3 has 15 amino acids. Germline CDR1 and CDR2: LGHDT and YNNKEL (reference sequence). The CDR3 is CASSQPDRALYEQYF. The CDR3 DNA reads TGTGCCAGCAGCCAACCGGACAGGGCTCTCTACGAGCAGTACTTC.

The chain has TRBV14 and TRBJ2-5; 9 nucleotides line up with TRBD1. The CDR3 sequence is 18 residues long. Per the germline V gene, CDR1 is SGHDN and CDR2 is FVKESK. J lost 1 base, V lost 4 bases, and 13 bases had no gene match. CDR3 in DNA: TGTGCCAGCAGCCCTCTGTGGGGGGACAGGGTTTCCCAAGAGACCCAGTACTTC. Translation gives CASSPLWGDRVSQETQYF.